This T cell receptor (beta chain) originates from a study of blood T cell repertoires in COVID-19. Libraries were prepared by immunoSEQ multiplex PCR; TCRdb keeps only in-frame clonotypes and omits some of them. The table shows some 240,000 clones, with 89% occurring only once. The CDR3 has 14 residues. Trimming removed 2 bases at V and 8 bases at J, with 14 bases between. CDR1 and CDR2 from the germline V gene are SGHDT and YYEEEE. The material sequenced was peripheral blood. This receptor was identified in a woman aged 40-49 years who had recovered from COVID-19. The gene calls are TRBV5-6 and TRBJ2-1; possibly TRBD1 for D (6 bases). Here the CDR3 DNA reads TGTGCCAGCAGCTTCGGTCCAGGGGCGGATGAGCAGTTCTTC. Its translation: CASSFGPGADEQFF.